This entry describes one TCR beta chain. This receptor's antigen is unknown. No base-level quality is on record; no much larger clone is a single base apart. The CDR3 has 15 amino acids, counting the end cysteine and phenylalanine. The retained sequence is limited to the CDR3, 45 bases, with the frame set at the first base. Trimming removed 5 bases from V and 4 bases from J; the gene matches leave 2 bases unexplained. Looking up the germline V gene (reference sequence) yields CDR1 MNHEY and CDR2 SMNVEV. In light of the paper, this sample's time point label describes: baseline before first vaccination. Samples from vaccinated people were obtained from the UK trials COV001 and COV002, which included a single-blind randomized controlled phase 2/3 trial of AZD1222 (ChAdOx1 nCoV-19) in healthy adults. For TCRbeta chain sequencing, PBMC samples were collected from trial participants at day 0 and at day 28 after the second dose.

The record originates from a study of T cell responses to AZD1222 COVID-19 vaccine (dated by TCRdb to the early 2020s). For the study in its entirety: Because spike-specific TCR depth and breadth did not differ between the two schedules, AZD1222 recipients who got a second dose at roughly 4 weeks were pooled with those who got a second dose at roughly 12 weeks. Trial participants were enrolled by age into subgroups of 18-55, 56-69 and 70-plus years, and around 150, 29 and 61 TCR-sequenced participants, respectively, were included in these subgroups. TCR sequencing covered roughly 230 trial participants: 200 to 220 given two doses of AZD1222 and approximately 26 given two doses of MenACWY control vaccine. Paper-wide results and their limitations: In the small 56-69-year group, the increase in depth fell short of significance, most likely because of low power. Spike-specific TCR breadth and depth rose significantly after two AZD1222 doses compared with day 0 and with MenACWY recipients. Vaccine-associated CD4 TCRs spanned the whole spike protein, with dominant responses in regions 160-218 and 743-854. Reportedly, close to half of the unique spike-specific TCRs recognized epitopes lying outside the regions that are mutated in the B.1.351 and B.1.1.7 variants. Because no samples from the day 14 peak response were available, repertoires could be characterized only after the peak T cell response. Conclusions about previously exposed vaccinees are limited because only five to seven AZD1222 recipients were SARS-CoV-2 seropositive at baseline. Participants were mostly white British and included more females than males, and it was suggested by the authors that clonal diversity may have been underestimated.

The CDR3 regions of human TCRbeta chains were subjected to immunosequencing. On the study's bioinformatics: TCRs in the repertoires were compared against a reference library of SARS-CoV-2-specific TCRs that had been generated with the MIRA antigen-specificity platform. Breadth was defined as the fraction of unique TCRs that were SARS-CoV-2-associated. Depth was defined as the fraction of total T cells that were SARS-CoV-2-associated. Each spike-specific TCR was assigned to its reactive spike region and to a CD4 or CD8 class using the MIRA data. Log10-transformed breadth and depth values were compared by one-way ANOVA with Sidak's multiple comparisons tests. TCRdb mirrors the immuneACCESS table, restricted to in-frame sequences. Some clones are absent from its copies; in checked studies, under half trace to an unresolved V gene, and the reason for the others is unknown. V and J calls and clone size are those listed in that table; D and trimming were worked out from the DNA. The sample profile shows 74,000 or so clones; 80% to 90% of them were found once. The leading ten clones occupy 10% to 15% of the sample.

Recombination connected TRBV27 to TRBJ2-1; 13 bases in the middle match TRBD2. This clonotype was sampled from an adult in good health. Sequences were derived from peripheral blood, sampled on day 0 of AZD1222 vaccination. The DNA is TGTGCCAGCAGTATGACTAGCGGGGGGTACAATGAGCAGTTCTTC. It specifies CASSMTSGGYNEQFF.